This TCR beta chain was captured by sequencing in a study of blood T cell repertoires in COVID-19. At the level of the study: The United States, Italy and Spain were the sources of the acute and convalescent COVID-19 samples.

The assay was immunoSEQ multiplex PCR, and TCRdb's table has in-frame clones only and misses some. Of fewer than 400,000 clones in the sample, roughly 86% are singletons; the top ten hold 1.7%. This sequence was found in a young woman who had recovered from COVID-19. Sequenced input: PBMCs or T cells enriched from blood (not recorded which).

CDR3 region: CASSQDLEEYF. The CDR3 nucleotides read TGTGCCAGCAGTCAGGACCTGGAGGAGTACTTC. This chain connects TRBV6-5 to TRBJ2-7, with a tentative D call TRBD2 (5 bases). The V and J ends lost 5 bases and 11 bases respectively, with 13 bases between them. The CDR3 runs 11 residues. Germline V lookup: CDR1 MNHEY, CDR2 SVGAGI.